This TCR beta chain was recorded in a study of blood T cell repertoires in COVID-19. In the study overall: Samples representing acute and convalescent COVID-19 were sourced from the United States, Italy and Spain. T cells, B-cell-depleted T cells, or PBMCs provided the cDNA or gDNA that served as material.

Produced via immunoSEQ multiplex PCR; TCRdb's table is partial and in-frame only. The table records more than 150,000 clones, roughly 79% of them present only once. The CDR3 runs to 15 residues. V shed 4 bases and J 7 bases; nucleotides not matched to a gene: 9. The germline V gene has CDR1 MDHEN and CDR2 SYDVKM. The sequence came from a woman over 75 with COVID-19, enrolled during active disease. The chain is built from TRBV28 and TRBJ2-7, with 11 positions matching TRBD2. The specimen was peripheral blood. The CDR3 coding sequence is TGTGCCAGCAGTTCCCTTAGCGGGGGGGCGCAAGAGCAGTACTTC. It specifies CASSSLSGGAQEQYF.